This T cell receptor beta chain is from a study of long-term antiretroviral therapy in people with HIV. In the study overall: Of all samples, the earliest predate the 2015 immediate-ART recommendation by about a decade. Whole-study results and caveats: Controls exceeded HIV repertoires in CDR3 length range. Blood collection from about 2004 to 2017 possibly occurred under older ART regimens.

As concerns this clone: What it binds is not known.

V lost 4 bases to trimming and J lost 3 bases; unmatched junction nucleotides: 6. The CDR3 has 15 residues. Germline V gene data show CDR1 as SGDLS and CDR2 as YYNGEE. Researchers ran immunoSEQ v3.0 at survey level. Data came from immunoSEQ multiplex PCR; TCRdb stores just in-frame clones and leaves some out. Of about 25,000 clones in the sample, about 86% were seen once. The sequenced sample was unsorted PBMCs, obtained 1.2 years after starting antiretroviral therapy. The clonotype comes from a man in his fifties with HIV. The chain couples TRBV9 to TRBJ2-3, with 9 bases that match TRBD2. The CDR3 protein is CASSSWRGGTDTQYF. In DNA form, the CDR3 reads TGTGCCAGCAGCAGCTGGCGGGGGGGAACAGATACGCAGTATTTT. The whole variable domain, filled in from reference TRBV9 and TRBJ2-3, reads DSGVTQTPKHLITATGQRVTLRCSPRSGDLSVYWYQQSLDQGLQFLIQYYNGEERAKGNILERFSAQQFPDLHSELNLSSLELGDSALYFCASSSWRGGTDTQYFGPGTRLTVL.